This entry lists 18 T cell receptor beta chains sequenced from one sample in a study of CXCR3-negative and CXCR3-positive naive CD8 T cells. Whole-study results and caveats: Against CXCR3-negative naive cells, CXCR3-positive naive cells showed more hydrophobic TRB CDR3s.

UMI labels and 5' RACE were used to prepare the TRB cDNA libraries. Each CDR3 protein gets one entry in TCRdb, which reprocessed the 5' RACE reads and gives no DNA. The sample data list roughly 59,000 distinct CDR3 sequences. Their cognate antigens are unknown. What was sequenced was naive CXCR3+ CD8+ T cells from blood. Subset defined: CD45RO-CCR7+CD27+CD95- naive CD8+ T cells expressing CXCR3 (TNR3+). The receptor source for this set is a human donor in good health. Some clones in this sample may be carry-over from other donors' samples.

The chain recombines TRBV7-2 with TRBJ2-5; TCRdb's D call of TRBD2 is untestable without DNA. The CDR3 is 16 amino acids. Germline values: CDR1 SGHTA, CDR2 FQGNSA. The CDR3 protein is CASSLELAGEYETQYF.

This chain connects TRBV11-2 to TRBJ2-1; with no DNA, the TCRdb D assignment of TRBD1 cannot be verified. This CDR3 spans 15 amino acids. Germline V gives CDR1 SGHAT, CDR2 FQNNGV. The CDR3 reads CASSAGTGGYNEQFF.

CDR3 sequence reads: CSARAGTGDTGELFF. This chain links TRBV20-1 with TRBJ2-2; TCRdb outputs TRBD1, but without DNA this stays unchecked. Germline lookup yields CDR1 DFQATT and CDR2 SNEGSKA (reference sequence). CDR3 length: 15 amino acids.

The chain couples TRBV7-3 to TRBJ2-2. The CDR3 has 13 residues. CDR1 is SGHTA, CDR2 FQGTGA, per germline. CDR3 sequence: CASSPTASGELFF.

The chain joins TRBV4-3 to TRBJ2-1; TCRdb gives TRBD2 as the D gene, but with no DNA this cannot be confirmed. Per germline, CDR1 LGHNA and CDR2 YSLEER. CDR3 size: 12 residues. The CDR3 sequence is CASSPSGAEQFF.

Here the CDR3 reads CASSRGPAPNEQFF. J is TRBJ2-1 and V is TRBV14; no DNA is available, so the TRBD1 call from TCRdb remains unchecked. Germline CDR1 reads SGHDN; CDR2 reads FVKESK. This CDR3 region has 14 residues.

The CDR3 protein is CASSRTIILEQFF. V usage is TRBV7-9 and J usage is TRBJ2-1. The germline gives CDR1 SEHNR, CDR2 FQNEAQ (reference sequence). The CDR3 has 13 amino acids.

The V call is TRBV7-2, the J call TRBJ2-6. Germline V gene data show CDR1 as SGHTA and CDR2 as FQGNSA. There are 16 residues in the CDR3. This chain's CDR3 is CASSLVEETGANVLTF.

The chain is built from TRBV7-8 and TRBJ2-3; TCRdb picks TRBD2, but there is no DNA to check that call. Germline V lookup: CDR1 SGHVS, CDR2 FQNEAQ. The CDR3 totals 16 residues. CDR3 amino acids: CASSRLAGGSTDTQYF.

The V gene is TRBV6-6, the J gene TRBJ2-1. Germline values: CDR1 MNHNY, CDR2 SVGAGI (reference sequence). The CDR3 length is 12 residues. Here the CDR3 reads CASCEVNNEQFF.

This chain joins TRBV20-1 and TRBJ2-7; there is no DNA to check the TCRdb D call of TRBD1. In germline, CDR1 is DFQATT, CDR2 SNEGSKA (reference sequence). This CDR3 spans 14 amino acids. The CDR3 spells CSARAPLGWYEQYF.

The chain links TRBV18 to TRBJ2-1. The CDR3 is 13 residues long. Looked up from germline, CDR1 is KGHSH and CDR2 is LQKENI. The CDR3 loop reads CASSPPIYNEQFF.

This clonotype is identified as medium-sized from frequency. The rearrangement joins TRBV4-1 to TRBJ2-1; without DNA, the TCRdb call of TRBD2 cannot be checked. The CDR3 is 15 residues long. Germline V gene data show CDR1 as MGHRA and CDR2 as YSYEKL. The CDR3: CASSHSSGAYNEQFF.

The chain recombines TRBV28 with TRBJ1-4. Germline CDR1 is MDHEN and CDR2 is SYDVKM. The length of the CDR3 is 15 residues. The CDR3: CASRRTVGTNEKLFF. Filled out from reference TRBV28 and TRBJ1-4, the complete variable domain reads DVKVTQSSRYLVKRTGEKVFLECVQDMDHENMFWYRQDPGLGLRLIYFSYDVKMKEKGDIPEGYSVSREKKERFSLILESASTNQTSMYLCASRRTVGTNEKLFFGSGTQLSVL.

The CDR3 sequence: CASSLVGYRGLNYEQYF. The chain carries TRBV7-8 and TRBJ2-7; TCRdb proposes TRBD1, but this gene call is untestable without DNA. Looked up from germline, CDR1 is SGHVS and CDR2 is FQNEAQ. CDR3 length equals 17 residues.

The genes are TRBV7-9 and TRBJ1-2. Looked up from germline, CDR1 is SEHNR and CDR2 is FQNEAQ (reference sequence). The CDR3 consists of 13 residues. This CDR3 reads CASSGRDNYGYTF.

This rearrangement joins TRBV7-2 to TRBJ2-7; TCRdb names TRBD1, which stays unverified in the absence of DNA. This CDR3 spans 13 amino acids. The V gene's germline CDR1 is SGHTA and CDR2 FQGNSA. CDR3 amino acids: CASGGPTSYEQYF.

V usage is TRBV12-3 or TRBV12-4 and J usage is TRBJ2-1; TCRdb's D call, TRBD1, is unchecked because there is no DNA. The CDR3 is 15 residues long. Here the CDR3 reads CASSKDGGPYNEQFF.